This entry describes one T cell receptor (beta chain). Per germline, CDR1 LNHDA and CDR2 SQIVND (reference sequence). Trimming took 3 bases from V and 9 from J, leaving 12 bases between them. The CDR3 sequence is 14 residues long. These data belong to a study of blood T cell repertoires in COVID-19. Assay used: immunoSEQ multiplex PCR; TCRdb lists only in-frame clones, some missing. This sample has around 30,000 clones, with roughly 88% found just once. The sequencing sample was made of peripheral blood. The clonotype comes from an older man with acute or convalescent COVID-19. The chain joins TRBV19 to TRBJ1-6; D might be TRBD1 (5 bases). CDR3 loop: CASSMSREGSPLHF. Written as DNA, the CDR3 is TGTGCCAGTAGTATGTCCAGGGAGGGTTCACCCCTCCACTTT.